The 29 T cell receptor beta chains below all came from one sample that was sequenced in a study of PD-L1 blockade in urothelial cancer. Method: immunoSEQ multiplex PCR; TCRdb's copy keeps in-frame clones and lacks some. Among around 25,000 clones listed, around 88% were seen once. The material was PBMCs, obtained around atezolizumab (anti-PD-L1) treatment. These receptor sequences come from a man in his forties or fifties with urothelial cancer.

The rearrangement joins TRBV7-9 to TRBJ1-3; D uncertain. Trimming pared 8 bases from V and 4 bases from J, leaving 12 bases between. CDR1 SEHNR and CDR2 FQNEAQ come from the germline V gene (reference sequence). This CDR3 has 13 residues. CDR3 sequence (DNA): TGTGCCAGCTCTATGAACGGGGGAAACACCATATATTTT. Translated: CASSMNGGNTIYF.

The chain couples TRBV29-1 to TRBJ2-3; 10 nucleotides agree with TRBD1. This CDR3 spans 15 amino acids. CDR1 SQVTM and CDR2 ANQGSEA come from the germline V gene. Germline trimming cut 7 bases from V and 1 base from J; bases unmatched to any gene: 8. As DNA, the CDR3 is TGCAGCGCTTACCGGGACAGGGGAGGCACAGATACGCAGTATTTT. As protein: CSAYRDRGGTDTQYF.

This chain connects TRBV30 to TRBJ1-5, with a weak D call TRBD1 (6 bases). Germline values: CDR1 GTSNPN, CDR2 SVGIG (reference sequence). Trimming shortened V by 3 bases and J by 3 bases, and 15 bases separated the two germline ends. This CDR3 is built from 15 residues. This CDR3 is CAWRGQGIDNQPQHF. DNA of the CDR3: TGTGCCTGGAGAGGTCAGGGGATCGACAATCAGCCCCAGCATTTT. The variable domain in full, with the rest retrieved from reference TRBV30 and TRBJ1-5, is SQTIHQWPATLVQPVGSPLSLECTVEGTSNPNLYWYRQAAGRGLQLLFYSVGIGQISSEVPQNLSASRPQDRQFILSSKKLLLSDSGFYLCAWRGQGIDNQPQHFGDGTRLSIL.

This clone was counted between two and nine times. V gene TRBV30 combines with J gene TRBJ1-1; D may be TRBD1 (5 bases). Trimming stripped 3 bases from V and 4 bases from J, with 6 bases between. From germline, CDR1 is GTSNPN and CDR2 SVGIG (reference sequence). The CDR3 covers 11 residues. This CDR3 reads CAWRGATEAFF. CDR3 nucleotides: TGTGCCTGGAGAGGGGCCACTGAAGCTTTCTTT.

The chain joins TRBV27 to TRBJ2-5; tentative D call: TRBD2 (6 bases). This CDR3 region has 15 residues. Trimming took off 1 base at V and 1 base at J, with 10 bases between the two ends. From germline, CDR1 is MNHEY and CDR2 SMNVEV (reference sequence). The CDR3 DNA sequence: TGTGCCAGCAGTTTATTGATGACTAGCCAAGAGACCCAGTACTTC. It is translated as CASSLLMTSQETQYF.

This clone was seen just once. The gene calls are TRBV19 and TRBJ1-5, with 9 positions matching TRBD1. The CDR3 loop spans 15 amino acids. The V and J ends lost 6 bases and 11 bases, in that order; junction bases with no gene match: 14. The germline V gene encodes CDR1 LNHDA and CDR2 SQIVND (reference sequence). The CDR3 sequence is CASSPTGGAGIAQHF. The CDR3 region has the DNA TGTGCCAGTAGCCCTACAGGGGGCGCGGGAATAGCCCAGCATTTT.

DNA of the CDR3: TGCGCCAGCAGTAACAAAGGACTAGCGGGGGGACTCAGAAATACAATTTCCGACAATGAGCAGTTCTTC. It is translated as CASSNKGLAGGLRNTISDNEQFF. The rearrangement uses TRBV10-2 and TRBJ2-1; 14 bases match TRBD2. Germline V gene lookup returns CDR1 WSHSY and CDR2 SAAADI. V lost 5 bases, J lost 5 bases, and 26 bases stayed unmatched. The CDR3 is 23 residues long.

This clone was picked up one time. This chain links TRBV14 with TRBJ1-5; 9 bases fit TRBD1. CDR3 length equals 17 residues. After removal of 1 base from V and 4 bases from J, the junction contained 8 bases not matched to a gene. Germline CDR1 is SGHDN and CDR2 is FVKESK. In DNA, the CDR3 is TGTGCCAGCAGCCAAGCCCGGGACAGGGTCGGAAATCAGCCCCAGCATTTT. It is translated as CASSQARDRVGNQPQHF.

The rearrangement links TRBV28 to TRBJ1-1; D is uncertain. V dropped 10 bases and J dropped 0 bases, with 15 bases sitting between them. This CDR3 contains 14 residues. Germline V gives CDR1 MDHEN, CDR2 SYDVKM. The CDR3 region is CATSQGGLNTEAFF. For the CDR3, the DNA is TGTGCCACCAGCCAAGGAGGATTGAACACTGAAGCTTTCTTT.

The V call is TRBV11-2, the J call TRBJ2-7; D may be TRBD1 (5 bases). V lost 2 bases and J 2 bases, leaving 13 bases between the germline ends. The CDR3 is 15 residues long. Germline loops: CDR1 SGHAT, CDR2 FQNNGV. CDR3 sequence: CASSLSRTPTYEQYF. The CDR3 bases are TGTGCCAGCAGCTTATCACGGACACCTACCTACGAGCAGTACTTC.

V usage is TRBV27 and J usage is TRBJ2-4, with TRBD1 matching 7 bases. Germline V gene sequence: CDR1 MNHEY, CDR2 SMNVEV (reference sequence). The V and J ends lost 8 bases and 0 bases, in that order; junction bases with no gene match: 7. CDR3 length: 15 residues. The CDR3 DNA reads TGTGCCAGCGGTCAGACAGGGTTAGCCAAAAACATTCAGTACTTC. Encoded protein: CASGQTGLAKNIQYF.

Only a few counts were recorded for this clone. The chain carries TRBV27 and TRBJ1-3; 8 bases fit TRBD1. The germline gives CDR1 MNHEY, CDR2 SMNVEV (reference sequence). V was pared by 6 bases and J by 2 bases, with 3 bases of the junction left unmatched. This CDR3 spans 14 amino acids. The CDR3 region is CASRTQGAGNTIYF. CDR3 in DNA: TGTGCCAGCAGGACACAGGGGGCTGGAAACACCATATATTTT.

The chain employs TRBV7-8 and TRBJ2-7; 7 bases fit TRBD1. Germline loops: CDR1 SGHVS, CDR2 FQNEAQ. This CDR3 has 16 amino acids. V shed 1 base and J 3 bases; nucleotides not matched to a gene: 9. The CDR3 DNA is TGTGCCAGCAGCTTAGAAAGGGGACAGTGGGGCTACGAGCAGTACTTC. Translated, it gives CASSLERGQWGYEQYF. Using reference TRBV7-8 and TRBJ2-7 for the parts outside the CDR3, the full variable domain is GAGVSQSPRYKVAKRGQDVALRCDPISGHVSLFWYQQALGQGPEFLTYFQNEAQLDKSGLPSDRFFAERPEGSVSTLKIQRTQQEDSAVYLCASSLERGQWGYEQYFGPGTRLTVT.

The genes are TRBV30 and TRBJ1-4; 9 bases map to TRBD1. The V segment lost 0 bases and the J segment 8 bases; nucleotides outside the gene matches: 7. CDR1 is GTSNPN, CDR2 SVGIG, per germline (reference sequence). The CDR3 loop spans 15 amino acids. Here the CDR3 reads CAWSVKGQGGEKLFF. The CDR3 DNA follows: TGTGCCTGGAGTGTAAAGGGACAGGGTGGGGAAAAACTGTTTTTT.

The genes are TRBV29-1 and TRBJ2-2, with 13 bases matching TRBD2. The germline gives CDR1 SQVTM, CDR2 ANQGSEA. Trimming cost V 5 bases and J 6 bases; bases outside gene matches: 6. The CDR3 contains 15 residues. CDR3 residues: CSVRTSGSSAGELFF. CDR3 DNA: TGCAGCGTTCGGACTAGCGGGAGTTCGGCCGGGGAGCTGTTTTTT.

This chain uses TRBV2 with TRBJ1-2, with D maybe TRBD1 (6 bases). Germline CDR1 SNHLY, CDR2 FYNNEI. The length of the CDR3 is 14 residues. Trimming removed 5 bases from V and 2 bases from J, with 12 bases in between. The CDR3 loop reads CASSYDQGNYGYTF. For the CDR3, the DNA is TGTGCCAGCAGTTATGACCAGGGGAACTATGGCTACACCTTC.

The chain recombines TRBV27 with TRBJ2-2, with 14 positions matching TRBD2. The junction had 8 bases not matched to a gene; V was cut back by 7 bases and J by 4 bases. CDR1 and CDR2 (germline): MNHEY, SMNVEV (reference sequence). The CDR3 extends over 17 amino acids. CDR3 sequence: CASKPGTSGSVTGELFF. The CDR3 region has the DNA TGTGCCAGCAAACCCGGGACTAGCGGGAGTGTCACCGGGGAGCTGTTTTTT.

This clone was counted between two and nine times. The J gene is TRBJ2-1, the V gene TRBV15; unclear D gene. The germline V gene has CDR1 LNHNV and CDR2 YYDKDF (reference sequence). There are 13 residues in the CDR3. V lost 0 bases to trimming and J lost 4 bases, with 4 bases between them. The CDR3 protein is CATSRDSYNEQFF. CDR3 nucleotides: TGTGCCACCAGCAGAGATAGTTACAATGAGCAGTTCTTC.

This sequence joins TRBV6-5 and TRBJ2-2; 7 nucleotides match TRBD2. Per the germline V gene, CDR1 is MNHEY and CDR2 is SVGAGI. This CDR3 is 14 amino acids long. The ends lost 5 bases at V and 5 bases at J; junction bases unmatched: 5. The CDR3 DNA is TGTGCCAGCAGTCCCTTGGGGGGGACCGGGGAGCTGTTTTTT. Its protein product is CASSPLGGTGELFF.

The chain couples TRBV5-4 to TRBJ2-7; 9 nucleotides align to TRBD1. The CDR3 contains 15 residues. CDR1 is SGHNT and CDR2 is YYREEE in the germline V gene (reference sequence). Trimming removed 2 bases from V and 0 bases from J; junction bases left unmatched: 3. CDR3 protein: CASSFGQGISYEQYF. DNA of the CDR3: TGTGCCAGCAGCTTTGGACAGGGGATCTCCTACGAGCAGTACTTC.

The chain has TRBV2 and TRBJ1-5, with 8 nucleotides matching TRBD1. Germline values: CDR1 SNHLY, CDR2 FYNNEI. V gave up 5 bases and J gave up 1 base; unmatched junction bases: 4. This CDR3 has 15 residues. The DNA of the CDR3 is TGTGCCAGCAGTACTCGGACAGGGAGCAATCAGCCCCAGCATTTT. Encoded protein: CASSTRTGSNQPQHF.

The chain is built from TRBV5-1 and TRBJ2-3; 10 bases match TRBD2. V was pared by 6 bases and J by 1 base, with 8 bases of the junction left unmatched. Germline V gives CDR1 SGHRS, CDR2 YFSETQ. The CDR3 is 16 amino acids. In nucleotides, the CDR3 is TGCGCCAGCACCTACTCAGCGGGGGGGCGCACAGATACGCAGTATTTT. Translation: CASTYSAGGRTDTQYF.

J is TRBJ2-1 and V is TRBV27, with D possibly being TRBD2 (6 bases). The CDR3 runs to 16 residues. V was clipped by 3 bases and J by 8 bases, with 20 bases between them. The germline CDR1 and CDR2 sequences are MNHEY and SMNVEV (reference sequence). The CDR3 reads CASSFLAPGVGDEQFF. Written as DNA, the CDR3 is TGTGCCAGCAGTTTTCTTGCTCCGGGAGTAGGCGATGAGCAGTTCTTC.

This clone is labeled as medium-sized. V usage is TRBV7-9 and J usage is TRBJ1-1; D gene unclear. Deletions cut 1 base from V and 7 bases from J, with 10 bases between. The CDR3 is 13 residues long. From germline, CDR1 is SEHNR and CDR2 FQNEAQ (reference sequence). DNA of the CDR3: TGTGCCAGCAGCTTAGGTGAGGCAAGTGAAGCTTTCTTT. Protein: CASSLGEASEAFF.

The chain has TRBV7-2 and TRBJ2-2; no clear D. Germline V gene sequence: CDR1 SGHTA, CDR2 FQGNSA. V gave up 6 bases and J gave up 0 bases, with 8 bases separating them. The CDR3 totals 14 residues. CDR3 residues: CASRGPPNTGELFF. DNA of the CDR3: TGTGCCAGCAGGGGCCCACCGAACACCGGGGAGCTGTTTTTT.

The rearrangement uses TRBV29-1 and TRBJ2-4, with 8 bases aligning to TRBD1. With 2 bases clipped from V and 9 bases from J, the junction kept 9 bases outside the gene matches. CDR3 length: 14 residues. The germline V gene encodes CDR1 SQVTM and CDR2 ANQGSEA. CDR3 nucleotide sequence: TGCAGCGTTGAAACACCGGACAGGGTGGGCATTCAGTACTTC. It specifies CSVETPDRVGIQYF.

The genes are TRBV6-1 and TRBJ2-1, with TRBD2 matching 13 bases. Germline V gene sequence: CDR1 MNHNS, CDR2 SASEGT. This CDR3 comprises 15 residues. The J segment lost 9 bases and the V segment lost 4 bases, leaving 6 bases of the junction unmatched. CDR3 sequence: CASSGLAGGYGEQFF. The CDR3 DNA is TGTGCCAGCAGTGGACTAGCGGGAGGTTACGGTGAGCAGTTCTTC.

V and J are TRBV5-1 and TRBJ2-5; D is unclear. Trimming cost V 4 bases and J 5 bases, with 15 bases left between them. This CDR3 region has 14 residues. Per the germline V gene, CDR1 is SGHRS and CDR2 is YFSETQ. Here the CDR3 DNA reads TGCGCCAGCAGCCCTAGAGACCCTCGGGAGACCCAGTACTTC. Protein sequence: CASSPRDPRETQYF.

The chain employs TRBV28 and TRBJ2-7; D is perhaps TRBD2 (7 bases). V was shortened by 4 bases and J by 13 bases, with 14 bases between the two germline ends. This CDR3 has 11 residues. Looked up from germline, CDR1 is MDHEN and CDR2 is SYDVKM. Here the CDR3 DNA reads TGTGCCAGCAGTTATCAGGGGAGGGCTTACTTC. This codes for CASSYQGRAYF.